Sequencing of this T cell receptor (beta chain) was carried out in a study of CD8 T cells in Susac syndrome. Study-level findings and limits: The relatively small number of individuals in the TCR sequencing and HLA analysis was acknowledged by the study.

As for this clonotype: Its antigen is unidentified.

This CDR3 spans 15 amino acids. V was cut by 4 bases and J by 6 bases, with 19 bases left in between. Looked up from germline, CDR1 is GTSNPN and CDR2 is SVGIG (reference sequence). The RNA input was roughly 0.45 to 1 ug, and it was reverse transcribed with random hexamers. TCRdb re-derived calls from the immunoSEQ multiplex PCR reads in MiXCR, one entry per CDR3 protein. The sample holds about 170,000 distinct CDR3 sequences, 85% to 95% seen once. The source material was CD4+ T cells from PBMCs. The sequence came from a human donor with multiple sclerosis. V is TRBV30 and J is TRBJ2-1; D may match TRBD1 or TRBD2 (6 bases each). CDR3 loop: CAWNRGLAFINEQFF. In DNA, the CDR3 is TGTGCCTGGAACCGGGGGCTAGCATTCATCAATGAGCAGTTCTTC.